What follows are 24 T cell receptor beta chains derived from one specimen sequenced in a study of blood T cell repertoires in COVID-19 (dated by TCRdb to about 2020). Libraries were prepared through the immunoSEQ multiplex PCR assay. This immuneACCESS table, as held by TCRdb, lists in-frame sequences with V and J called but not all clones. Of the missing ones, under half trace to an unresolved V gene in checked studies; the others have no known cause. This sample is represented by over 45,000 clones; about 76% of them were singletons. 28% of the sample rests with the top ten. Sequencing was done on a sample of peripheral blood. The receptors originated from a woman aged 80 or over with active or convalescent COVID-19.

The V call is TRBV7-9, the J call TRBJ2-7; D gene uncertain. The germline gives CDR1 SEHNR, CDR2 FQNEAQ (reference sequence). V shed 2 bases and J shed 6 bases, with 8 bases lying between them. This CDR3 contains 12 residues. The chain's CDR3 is CASSLSLGEQYF. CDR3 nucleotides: TGTGCCAGCAGCTTATCTCTCGGCGAGCAGTACTTC.

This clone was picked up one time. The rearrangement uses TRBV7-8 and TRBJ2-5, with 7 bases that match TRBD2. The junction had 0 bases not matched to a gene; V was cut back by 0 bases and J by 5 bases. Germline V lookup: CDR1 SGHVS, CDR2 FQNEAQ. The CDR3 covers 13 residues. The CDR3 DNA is TGTGCCAGCAGCTTAGCGCGGGGGGAGACCCAGTACTTC. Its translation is CASSLARGETQYF.

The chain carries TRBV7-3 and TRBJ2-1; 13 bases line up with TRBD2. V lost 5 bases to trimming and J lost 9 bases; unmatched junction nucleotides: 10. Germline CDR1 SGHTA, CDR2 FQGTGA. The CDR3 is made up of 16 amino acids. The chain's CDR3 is CASSLHGTSGGVEQFF. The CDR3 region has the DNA TGTGCCAGCAGCCTCCACGGCACTAGCGGGGGGGTTGAGCAGTTCTTC.

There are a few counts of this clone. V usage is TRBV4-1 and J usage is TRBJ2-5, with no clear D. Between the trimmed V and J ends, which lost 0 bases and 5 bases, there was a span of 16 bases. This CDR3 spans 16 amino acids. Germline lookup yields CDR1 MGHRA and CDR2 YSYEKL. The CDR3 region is CASSQDPPSRLETQYF. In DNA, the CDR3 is TGCGCCAGCAGCCAAGATCCCCCCTCGAGATTGGAGACCCAGTACTTC.

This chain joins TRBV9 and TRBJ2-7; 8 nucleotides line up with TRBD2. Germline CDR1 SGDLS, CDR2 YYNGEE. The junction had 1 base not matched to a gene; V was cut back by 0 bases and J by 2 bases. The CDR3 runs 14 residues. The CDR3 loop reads CASSVAGGPYEQYF. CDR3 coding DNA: TGTGCCAGCAGCGTAGCGGGGGGGCCCTACGAGCAGTACTTC.

The CDR3: CATSDTRGGDYGYTF. CDR3 sequence (DNA): TGTGCCACCAGTGATACCCGCGGGGGGGACTATGGCTACACCTTC. V gene TRBV24-1 combines with J gene TRBJ1-2; possible D gene TRBD1, 5 bases. CDR1 KGHDR and CDR2 SFDVKD come from the germline V gene. V was pared by 3 bases and J by 3 bases, with 13 bases between. This CDR3 is 15 amino acids long.

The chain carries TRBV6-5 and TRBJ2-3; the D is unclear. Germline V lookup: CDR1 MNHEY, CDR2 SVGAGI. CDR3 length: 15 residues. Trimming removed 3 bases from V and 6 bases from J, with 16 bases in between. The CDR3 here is CASSYQAGREDTQYF. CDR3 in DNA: TGTGCCAGCAGTTATCAAGCAGGAAGAGAGGATACGCAGTATTTT.

The CDR3 DNA is TGTGCCAGCTCACCGTCGGCGACAGGGTTTGGTTTTGGAAACACCATATATTTT. Amino acids: CASSPSATGFGFGNTIYF. The V call is TRBV18, the J call TRBJ1-3, with 7 bases aligning to TRBD1. J gave up 3 bases and V 3 bases, and 14 bases lay outside the gene matches. Germline CDR1 is KGHSH and CDR2 is LQKENI. The length of the CDR3 is 18 residues.

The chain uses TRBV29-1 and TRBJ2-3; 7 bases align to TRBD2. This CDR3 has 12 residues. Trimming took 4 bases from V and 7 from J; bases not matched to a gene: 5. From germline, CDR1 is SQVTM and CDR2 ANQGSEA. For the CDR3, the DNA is TGCAGCGTTGTGGGGGGGAGCTATACGCAGTATTTT. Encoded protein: CSVVGGSYTQYF.

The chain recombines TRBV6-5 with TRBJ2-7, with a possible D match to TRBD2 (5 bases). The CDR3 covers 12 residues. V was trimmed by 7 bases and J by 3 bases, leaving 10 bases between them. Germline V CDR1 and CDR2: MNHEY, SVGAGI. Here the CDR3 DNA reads TGTGCCAGCACTTCGGGAAGCTACGAGCAGTACTTC. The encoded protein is CASTSGSYEQYF.

This CDR3 reads CASSFQGVNEKLFF. The CDR3 DNA follows: TGTGCCAGCAGCTTTCAGGGGGTTAATGAAAAACTGTTTTTT. V usage is TRBV7-2 and J usage is TRBJ1-4, with 7 nucleotides matching TRBD1. The CDR3 length is 14 residues. The junction had 2 bases not matched to a gene; V was cut back by 3 bases and J by 4 bases. CDR1 SGHTA and CDR2 FQGNSA come from the germline V gene.

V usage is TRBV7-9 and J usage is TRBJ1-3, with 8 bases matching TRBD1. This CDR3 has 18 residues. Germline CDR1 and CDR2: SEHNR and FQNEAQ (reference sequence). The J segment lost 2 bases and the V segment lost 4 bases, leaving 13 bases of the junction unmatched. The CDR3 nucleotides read TGTGCCAGCAGCTCCCCCCCGGGACAGGCGGTCCCTGGAAACACCATATATTTT. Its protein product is CASSSPPGQAVPGNTIYF.

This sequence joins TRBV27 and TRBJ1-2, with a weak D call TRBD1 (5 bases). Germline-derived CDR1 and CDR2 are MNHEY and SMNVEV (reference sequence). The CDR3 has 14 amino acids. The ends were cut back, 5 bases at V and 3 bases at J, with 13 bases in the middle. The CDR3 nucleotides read TGTGCCAGCAGTCCAGGGTGGGCGGACTATGGCTACACCTTC. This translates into CASSPGWADYGYTF.

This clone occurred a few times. The DNA of the CDR3 is TGTGCCAGCAGCCAGGGACAGGGAAATTCACCCCTCCACTTT. Its protein is CASSQGQGNSPLHF. This chain joins TRBV7-2 and TRBJ1-6; 9 bases fit TRBD1. This CDR3 has 14 amino acids. Trimming removed 5 bases from V and 7 bases from J; junction bases left unmatched: 3. The V gene's germline CDR1 is SGHTA and CDR2 FQGNSA.

The CDR3 sequence: CASSLESGSTDTQYF. CDR3 in DNA: TGTGCCAGCAGCTTGGAAAGCGGGAGCACAGATACGCAGTATTTT. The V call is TRBV5-4, the J call TRBJ2-3, with D possibly matching TRBD2 (6 bases). V was shortened by 0 bases and J by 0 bases, with 8 bases between the two germline ends. The germline gives CDR1 SGHNT, CDR2 YYREEE (reference sequence). The length of the CDR3 is 15 residues.

CDR3 DNA sequence: TGCGCCAGCAGCTTGGGAGGGCCGATGAACACTGAAGCTTTCTTT. It codes for CASSLGGPMNTEAFF. The rearrangement uses TRBV5-1 and TRBJ1-1; unclear D gene. Trimming cost V 0 bases and J 0 bases, with 9 bases left between them. Germline loops: CDR1 SGHRS, CDR2 YFSETQ. There are 15 residues in the CDR3.

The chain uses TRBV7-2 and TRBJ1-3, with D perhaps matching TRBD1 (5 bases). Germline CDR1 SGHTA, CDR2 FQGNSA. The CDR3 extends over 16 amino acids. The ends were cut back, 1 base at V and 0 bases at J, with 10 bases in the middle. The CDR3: CASSLGGDLSGNTIYF. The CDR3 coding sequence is TGTGCCAGCAGCTTAGGGGGGGACCTCTCTGGAAACACCATATATTTT.

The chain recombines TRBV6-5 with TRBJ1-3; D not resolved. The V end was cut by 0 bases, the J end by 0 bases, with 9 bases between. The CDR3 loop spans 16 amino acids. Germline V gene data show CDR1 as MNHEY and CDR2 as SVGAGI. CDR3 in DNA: TGTGCCAGCAGTTACTCGGTGACTTACTCTGGAAACACCATATATTTT. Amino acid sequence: CASSYSVTYSGNTIYF.

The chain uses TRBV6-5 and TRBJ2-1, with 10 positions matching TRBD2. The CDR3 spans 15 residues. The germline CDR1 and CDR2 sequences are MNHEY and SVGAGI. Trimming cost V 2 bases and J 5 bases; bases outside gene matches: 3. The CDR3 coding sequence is TGTGCCAGCAGTTACCGCGGACTAGCGGACAATGAGCAGTTCTTC. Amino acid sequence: CASSYRGLADNEQFF.

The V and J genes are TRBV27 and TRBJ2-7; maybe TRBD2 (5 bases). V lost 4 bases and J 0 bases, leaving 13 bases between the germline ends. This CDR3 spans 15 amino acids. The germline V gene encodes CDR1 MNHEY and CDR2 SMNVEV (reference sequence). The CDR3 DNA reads TGTGCCAGCAGTTCCGGGAACCCTCACTCCTACGAGCAGTACTTC. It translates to CASSSGNPHSYEQYF.

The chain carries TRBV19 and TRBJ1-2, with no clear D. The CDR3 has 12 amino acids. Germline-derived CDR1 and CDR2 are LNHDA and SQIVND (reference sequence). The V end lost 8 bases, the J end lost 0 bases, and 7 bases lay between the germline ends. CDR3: CASWSANYGYTF. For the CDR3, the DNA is TGTGCCAGTTGGTCGGCTAACTATGGCTACACCTTC.

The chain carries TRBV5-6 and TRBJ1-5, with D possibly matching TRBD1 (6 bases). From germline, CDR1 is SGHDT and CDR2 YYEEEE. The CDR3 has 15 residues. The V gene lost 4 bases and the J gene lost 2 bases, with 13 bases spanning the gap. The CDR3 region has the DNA TGTGCCAGCAGCGTCAGGGGTCGGGGCAATCAGCCCCAGCATTTT. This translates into CASSVRGRGNQPQHF.

Here the CDR3 DNA reads TGTGCCATCAGGGCGCAGGGCACGGAGAGGCAGCCCCAGCATTTT. As protein: CAIRAQGTERQPQHF. V usage is TRBV10-3 and J usage is TRBJ1-5, with D possibly being TRBD1 (5 bases). This CDR3 contains 15 residues. V was shortened by 6 bases and J by 7 bases, with 19 bases between the two germline ends. CDR1 is ENHRY and CDR2 is SYGVKD in the germline V gene.

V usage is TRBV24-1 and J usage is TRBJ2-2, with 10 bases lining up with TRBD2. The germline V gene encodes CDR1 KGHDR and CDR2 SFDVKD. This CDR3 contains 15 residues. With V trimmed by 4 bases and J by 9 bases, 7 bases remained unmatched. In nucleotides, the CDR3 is TGTGCCACCAGTGAGCGGACTAGCGGACACCGGGAGCTGTTTTTT. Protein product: CATSERTSGHRELFF.